These 2 T cell receptor beta chains originate from one sample sequenced in a study of regulatory T cells in long-lasting Graves disease. The sample's time point: newly diagnosed GD, antithyroid drugs for less than 3 months. TCR sequences were obtained from RNA taken from PBMCs. CDR3 regions were amplified by Arm-PCR using iRepertoire HTBI primers to build TCR beta libraries. TCRdb re-derived calls from the multiplex PCR reads in MiXCR, one entry per CDR3 protein. The data contain around 420,000 distinct CDR3 sequences, 15% of them singletons. The same sample was also used in a study of T cells in Graves' hyperthyroidism and ophthalmopathy.

Sequenced material: peripheral blood mononuclear cells (PBMCs), taken at new diagnosis, from a patient treated with antithyroid drugs. These receptors were collected from a woman aged 40-49 years with Graves disease.

This clonotype was seen a handful of times. The V call is TRBV13, the J call TRBJ1-1; 9 nucleotides match TRBD1. The J segment lost 6 bases and the V segment lost 5 bases, leaving 4 bases of the junction unmatched. The CDR3 contains 13 residues. CDR1 is PRHDT and CDR2 is FYEKMQ in the germline V gene (reference sequence). CDR3: CASSTRQGAEAFF. CDR3 nucleotides: TGTGCCAGCAGCACCCGACAGGGGGCTGAAGCTTTCTTT.

This clonotype was seen repeatedly, ten times or more. V and J are TRBV27 and TRBJ1-2; 8 bases fit TRBD1. CDR1 and CDR2 from the germline V gene are MNHEY and SMNVEV (reference sequence). CDR3 size: 14 residues. The ends lost 5 bases at V and 7 bases at J; junction bases unmatched: 9. As DNA, the CDR3 is TGTGCCAGCAGTCACTGGACAGGGCACGCTGGCTACACCTTC. This translates into CASSHWTGHAGYTF.